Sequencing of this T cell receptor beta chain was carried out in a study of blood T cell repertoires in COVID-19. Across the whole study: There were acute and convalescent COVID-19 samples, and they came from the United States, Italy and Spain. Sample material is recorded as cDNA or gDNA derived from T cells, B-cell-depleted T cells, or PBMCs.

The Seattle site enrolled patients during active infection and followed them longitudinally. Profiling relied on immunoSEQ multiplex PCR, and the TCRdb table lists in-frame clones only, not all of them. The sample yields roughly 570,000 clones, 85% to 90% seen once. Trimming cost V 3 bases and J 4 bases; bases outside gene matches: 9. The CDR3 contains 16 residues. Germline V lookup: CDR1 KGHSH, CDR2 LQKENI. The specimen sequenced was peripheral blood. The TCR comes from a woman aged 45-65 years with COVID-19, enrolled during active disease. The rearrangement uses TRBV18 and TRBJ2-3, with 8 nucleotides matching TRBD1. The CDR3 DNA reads TGTGCCAGCTCACCTCCCGGACAGGGAGGCCCAGATACGCAGTATTTT. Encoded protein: CASSPPGQGGPDTQYF.